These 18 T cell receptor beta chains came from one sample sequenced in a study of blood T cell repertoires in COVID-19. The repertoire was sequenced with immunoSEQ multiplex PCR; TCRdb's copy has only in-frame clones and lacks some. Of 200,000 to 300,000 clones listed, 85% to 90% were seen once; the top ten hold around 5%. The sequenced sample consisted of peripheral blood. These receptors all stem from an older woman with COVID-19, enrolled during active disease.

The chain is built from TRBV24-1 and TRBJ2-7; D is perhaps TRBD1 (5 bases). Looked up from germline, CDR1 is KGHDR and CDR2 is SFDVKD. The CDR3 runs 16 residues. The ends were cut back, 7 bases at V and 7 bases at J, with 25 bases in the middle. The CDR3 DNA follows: TGTGCCACCAGGGACCACACAGGTACCTATCTCTGGGAGCAGTACTTC. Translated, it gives CATRDHTGTYLWEQYF.

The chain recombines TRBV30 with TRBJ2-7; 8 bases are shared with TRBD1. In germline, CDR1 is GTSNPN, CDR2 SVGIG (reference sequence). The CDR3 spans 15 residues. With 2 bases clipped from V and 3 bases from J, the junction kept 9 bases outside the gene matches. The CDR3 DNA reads TGTGCCTGGAGTCCAGACAGGGGTGCGGGCTACGAGCAGTACTTC. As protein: CAWSPDRGAGYEQYF.

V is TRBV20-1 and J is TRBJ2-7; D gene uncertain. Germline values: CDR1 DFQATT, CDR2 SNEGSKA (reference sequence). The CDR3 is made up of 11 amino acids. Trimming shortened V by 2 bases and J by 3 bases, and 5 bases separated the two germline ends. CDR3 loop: CSARPRYEQYF. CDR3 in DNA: TGCAGTGCTAGACCGCGCTACGAGCAGTACTTC.

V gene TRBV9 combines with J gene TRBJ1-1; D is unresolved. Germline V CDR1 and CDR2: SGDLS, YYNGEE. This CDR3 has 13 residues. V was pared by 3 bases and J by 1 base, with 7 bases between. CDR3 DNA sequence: TGTGCCAGCAGCGAGGGAGGGAACACTGAAGCTTTCTTT. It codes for CASSEGGNTEAFF.

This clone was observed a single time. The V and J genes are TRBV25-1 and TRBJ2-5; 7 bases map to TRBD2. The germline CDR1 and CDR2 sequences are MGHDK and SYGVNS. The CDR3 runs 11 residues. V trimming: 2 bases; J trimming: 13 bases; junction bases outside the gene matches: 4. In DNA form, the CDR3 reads TGTGCCAGCAGTGAAGGACTAGTCCGGTACTTC. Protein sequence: CASSEGLVRYF. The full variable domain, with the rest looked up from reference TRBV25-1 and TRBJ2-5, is EADIYQTPRYLVIGTGKKITLECSQTMGHDKMYWYQQDPGMELHLIHYSYGVNSTEKGDLSSESTVSRIRTEHFPLTLESARPSHTSQYLCASSEGLVRYFGPGTRLLVL.

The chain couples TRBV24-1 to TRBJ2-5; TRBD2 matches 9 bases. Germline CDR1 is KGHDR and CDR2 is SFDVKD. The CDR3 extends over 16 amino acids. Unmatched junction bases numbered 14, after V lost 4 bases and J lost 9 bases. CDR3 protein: CATSDSRLAAQNAQYF. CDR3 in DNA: TGTGCCACCAGTGACTCCCGACTAGCGGCACAAAATGCCCAGTACTTC.

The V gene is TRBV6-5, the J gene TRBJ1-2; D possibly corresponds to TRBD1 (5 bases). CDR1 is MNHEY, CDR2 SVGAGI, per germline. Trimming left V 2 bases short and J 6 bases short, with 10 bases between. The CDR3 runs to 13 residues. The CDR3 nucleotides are TGTGCCAGCAGTTACAGGGGATTCAATGGCTACACCTTC. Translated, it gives CASSYRGFNGYTF.

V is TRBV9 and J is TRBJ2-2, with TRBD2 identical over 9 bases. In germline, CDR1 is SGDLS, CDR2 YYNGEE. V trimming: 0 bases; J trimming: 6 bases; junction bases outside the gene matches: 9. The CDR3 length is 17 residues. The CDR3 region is CASSVAGGGRAAGELFF. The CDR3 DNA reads TGTGCCAGCAGCGTAGCTGGGGGCGGGAGGGCCGCCGGGGAGCTGTTTTTT.

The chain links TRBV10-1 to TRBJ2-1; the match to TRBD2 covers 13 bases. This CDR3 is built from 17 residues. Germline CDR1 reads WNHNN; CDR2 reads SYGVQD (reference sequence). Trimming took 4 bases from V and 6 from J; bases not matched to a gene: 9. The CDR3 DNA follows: TGCGCCAGCAGTGGCCGACTAGCGGGAGGCGCCTCCAATGAGCAGTTCTTC. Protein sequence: CASSGRLAGGASNEQFF.

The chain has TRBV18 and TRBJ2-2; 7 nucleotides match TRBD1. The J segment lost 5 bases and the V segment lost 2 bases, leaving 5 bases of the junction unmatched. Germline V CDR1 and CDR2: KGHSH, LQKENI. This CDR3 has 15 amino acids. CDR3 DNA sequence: TGTGCCAGCTCACCAGAAACAGGGGTGACCGGGGAGCTGTTTTTT. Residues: CASSPETGVTGELFF.

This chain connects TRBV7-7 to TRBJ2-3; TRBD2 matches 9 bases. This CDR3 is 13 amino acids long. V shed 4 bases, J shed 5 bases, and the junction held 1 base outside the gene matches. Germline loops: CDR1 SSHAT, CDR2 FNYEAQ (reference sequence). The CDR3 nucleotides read TGTGCCAGCAGCTCGACTAGCGGAGATACGCAGTATTTT. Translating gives CASSSTSGDTQYF.

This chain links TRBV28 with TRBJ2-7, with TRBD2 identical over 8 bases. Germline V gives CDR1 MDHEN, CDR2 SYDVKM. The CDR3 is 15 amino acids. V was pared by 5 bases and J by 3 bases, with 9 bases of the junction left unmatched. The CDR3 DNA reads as TGTGCCAGCAGTATATTGGCCAGCGGGAGCTACGAGCAGTACTTC. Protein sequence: CASSILASGSYEQYF. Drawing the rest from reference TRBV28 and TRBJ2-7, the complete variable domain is DVKVTQSSRYLVKRTGEKVFLECVQDMDHENMFWYRQDPGLGLRLIYFSYDVKMKEKGDIPEGYSVSREKKERFSLILESASTNQTSMYLCASSILASGSYEQYFGPGTRLTVT.

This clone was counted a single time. The CDR3 region has the DNA TGTGCCAGTAGTACCCCGGGACTAGCGGGAGGGGCAGATACGCAGTATTTT. Translation gives CASSTPGLAGGADTQYF. The chain joins TRBV19 to TRBJ2-3; 16 bases are shared with TRBD2. Germline values: CDR1 LNHDA, CDR2 SQIVND (reference sequence). The CDR3 is 17 amino acids. Trimming at V came to 4 bases and at J to 4 bases, leaving 5 bases not matched to a gene. Complete variable domain (other parts from reference TRBV19 and TRBJ2-3): DGGITQSPKYLFRKEGQNVTLSCEQNLNHDAMYWYRQDPGQGLRLIYYSQIVNDFQKGDIAEGYSVSREKKESFPLTVTSAQKNPTAFYLCASSTPGLAGGADTQYFGPGTRLTVL.

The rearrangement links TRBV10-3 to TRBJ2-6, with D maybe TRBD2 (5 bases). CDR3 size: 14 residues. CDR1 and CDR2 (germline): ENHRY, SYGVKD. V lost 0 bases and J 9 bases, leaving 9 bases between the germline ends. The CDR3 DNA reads TGTGCCATCAGTGAGTCTGGTGGAGGCAACGTCCTGACTTTC. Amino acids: CAISESGGGNVLTF.

This CDR3 reads CASSARVNYGYTF. CDR3 sequence (DNA): TGTGCCAGCAGCGCGAGAGTTAACTATGGCTACACCTTC. The chain couples TRBV3-1 (or the pseudogene TRBV3-2) to TRBJ1-2, with no clear D. This CDR3 has 13 amino acids. CDR1 is LGHDT and CDR2 is YNNKEL in the germline V gene (reference sequence). V dropped 5 bases and J dropped 1 base, with 8 bases sitting between them.

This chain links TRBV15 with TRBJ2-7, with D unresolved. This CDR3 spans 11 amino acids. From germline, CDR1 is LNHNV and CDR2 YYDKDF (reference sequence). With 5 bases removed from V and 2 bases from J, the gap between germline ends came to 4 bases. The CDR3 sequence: CATSSAYEQYF. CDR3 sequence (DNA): TGTGCCACCAGCTCAGCCTACGAGCAGTACTTC.

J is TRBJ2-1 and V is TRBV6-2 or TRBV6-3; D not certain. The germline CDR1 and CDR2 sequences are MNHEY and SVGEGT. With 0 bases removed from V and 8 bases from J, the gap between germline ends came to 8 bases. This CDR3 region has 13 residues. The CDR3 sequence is CASSYSTADEQFF. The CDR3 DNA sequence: TGTGCCAGCAGTTACTCGACCGCGGATGAGCAGTTCTTC.

The CDR3 DNA is TGCGCCAGCAGCCAAGGCAGGACAGGGTCCCACACTGAAGCTTTCTTT. It yields the protein CASSQGRTGSHTEAFF. This chain links TRBV4-1 with TRBJ1-1; 8 bases align to TRBD1. Germline CDR1 reads MGHRA; CDR2 reads YSYEKL. The junction had 7 bases not matched to a gene; V was cut back by 1 base and J by 3 bases. CDR3 length: 16 residues.